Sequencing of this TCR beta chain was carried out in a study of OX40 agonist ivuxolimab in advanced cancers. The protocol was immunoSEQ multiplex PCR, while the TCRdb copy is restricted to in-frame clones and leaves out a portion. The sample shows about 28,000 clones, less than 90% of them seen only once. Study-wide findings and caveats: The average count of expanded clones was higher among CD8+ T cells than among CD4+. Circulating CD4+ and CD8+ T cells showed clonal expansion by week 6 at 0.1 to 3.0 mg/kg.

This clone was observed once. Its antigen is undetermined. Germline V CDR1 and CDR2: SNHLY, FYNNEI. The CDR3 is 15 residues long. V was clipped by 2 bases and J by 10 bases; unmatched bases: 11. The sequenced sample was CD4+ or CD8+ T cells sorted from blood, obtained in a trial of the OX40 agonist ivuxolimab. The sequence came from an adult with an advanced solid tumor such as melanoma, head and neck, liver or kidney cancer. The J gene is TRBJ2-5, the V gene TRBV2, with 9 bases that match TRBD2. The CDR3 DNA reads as TGTGCCAGCAGTGAATCGCTAGCGGGATGGGTGGACCAGTACTTC. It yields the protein CASSESLAGWVDQYF.